This T cell receptor (beta chain) was identified in a study of post-analysis software for immune sequencing data. Germline CDR1 reads SGHVS; CDR2 reads FQNEAQ. The length of the CDR3 is 15 residues. Trimming stripped 4 bases from V and 2 bases from J, with 12 bases between. Unique-molecular-identifier-tagged TCR beta cDNA libraries were used. TCRdb re-called the PCR reads through MiXCR, storing one row per CDR3 protein. In the table there are some 260,000 distinct CDR3 sequences, just over 35% of which are singletons. General observations from the study: Elevated frequency relative to controls characterized roughly five TRBV segments in patients, TRBV5-6, TRBV5-1 and TRBV20-1 among them.

This clonotype has only one observation. Its antigen is unidentified. The sample was blood. The source of this sequence is a girl between 5 and 17 years old with multiple sclerosis. The chain joins TRBV7-8 to TRBJ1-5, with a tentative D call TRBD1 (6 bases). CDR3 bases: TGTGCCAGCAGCTCCGGGGGCGCGGGCAATCAGCCCCAGCATTTT. Amino acid sequence: CASSSGGAGNQPQHF.